This is a list of T cell receptor beta chains from one sample in a study of blood T cell repertoires in COVID-19. Here immunoSEQ multiplex PCR was the method, and the copy in TCRdb shows in-frame clones only, minus some. Of about 270,000 clones in the sample, 86% were seen once. What was sequenced was peripheral blood. The origin of the receptors is a woman in her sixties who had recovered from COVID-19. Each CDR3 is given with its conserved first and last residue. Fields, in order: clone size, J gene, V gene, D gene, CDR3 protein, CDR3 DNA. The D gene is left open where the match is weak. Clone size is given for some rows only: seen once, a few or many times, or a class if the clone is expanded.

many | TRBJ1-1 | TRBV4-3 | NA | CASSQSLFRIRTDRRNTEAFF | TGCGCCAGCAGCCAATCTCTTTTTAGAATCAGGACAGACCGAAGGAACACTGAAGCTTTCTTT
NA | TRBJ1-1 | TRBV13 | NA | CASSIGVGDTEAFF | TGTGCCAGCAGCATAGGCGTAGGGGACACTGAAGCTTTCTTT
NA | TRBJ2-7 | TRBV5-1 | TRBD1 | CASGTGAYEQYF | TGCGCCAGCGGGACAGGGGCCTACGAGCAGTACTTC
few | TRBJ2-3 | TRBV5-8 | NA | CASSFGTSGTQYF | TGTGCCAGCAGCTTCGGGACAAGCGGTACGCAGTATTTT
NA | TRBJ1-2 | TRBV2 | NA | CASSDSRDYHGYTF | TGTGCCAGCAGTGACTCCAGGGATTACCATGGCTACACCTTC
NA | TRBJ1-3 | TRBV2 | NA | CASSLSGNTIYF | TGTGCCAGCAGTCTATCTGGAAACACCATATATTTT
NA | TRBJ2-3 | TRBV6-5 | TRBD2 | CASKGGGGADTQYF | TGTGCCAGCAAGGGAGGCGGGGGGGCGGATACGCAGTATTTT
few | TRBJ2-6 | TRBV7-2 | NA | CASSLAYRASGANVLTF | TGTGCCAGCAGCTTAGCCTACAGGGCCTCTGGGGCCAACGTCCTGACTTTC
NA | TRBJ2-1 | TRBV7-3 | TRBD2 | CASSLSPRGVGYNEQFF | TGTGCCAGCAGCTTAAGCCCCCGGGGGGTTGGATACAATGAGCAGTTCTTC
NA | TRBJ2-3 | TRBV5-1 | TRBD1 | CASSLGQGATDTQYF | TGCGCCAGCAGCCTTGGACAGGGGGCGACAGATACGCAGTATTTT
NA | TRBJ2-4 | TRBV7-8 | NA | CASSPPLGRPQAKNIQYF | TGTGCCAGCAGCCCCCCCCTCGGCAGGCCCCAAGCCAAAAACATTCAGTACTTC
NA | TRBJ2-2 | TRBV25-1 | TRBD1 | CASSDTGQGPTGELFF | TGTGCCAGCAGTGATACAGGACAGGGTCCCACCGGGGAGCTGTTTTTT
NA | TRBJ2-1 | TRBV6-6 | TRBD2 | CASSYSGGGIMDEQFF | TGTGCCAGCAGTTACTCGGGGGGGGGAATTATGGATGAGCAGTTCTTC
NA | TRBJ1-3 | TRBV7-2 | NA | CASSSGTVGNTIYF | TGTGCCAGCAGCTCCGGGACTGTCGGAAACACCATATATTTT
NA | TRBJ2-7 | TRBV5-1 | NA | CASSTPSETYEQYF | TGCGCCAGCAGCACTCCCTCCGAAACCTACGAGCAGTACTTC
NA | TRBJ1-4 | TRBV5-1 | TRBD1 | CASSPQPGQEKLFF | TGCGCCAGCAGCCCCCAGCCGGGACAGGAAAAACTGTTTTTT
once | TRBJ2-5 | TRBV7-2 | NA | CASSLRPRETQYF | TGTGCCAGCAGCTTGAGGCCGAGGGAGACCCAGTACTTC
NA | TRBJ2-3 | TRBV6-5 | TRBD2 | CASSLIAGGGTDTQYF | TGTGCCAGCAGTTTAATAGCGGGGGGGGGCACAGATACGCAGTATTTT
NA | TRBJ2-1 | TRBV11-1 | TRBD2 | CASSSLGLGTYNEQFF | TGTGCCAGCAGCTCCTTGGGACTAGGCACCTACAATGAGCAGTTCTTC
once | TRBJ2-1 | TRBV7-3 | TRBD2 | CASSLDPSGGARQFF | TGTGCCAGCAGCTTAGATCCTAGCGGGGGGGCCAGGCAGTTCTTC
NA | TRBJ2-5 | TRBV9 | NA | CASSYGGVQETQYF | TGTGCCAGCAGCTACGGGGGAGTACAAGAGACCCAGTACTTC
NA | TRBJ2-7 | TRBV7-8 | TRBD1 | CASSRGTGWDYEQYF | TGTGCCAGCAGCCGAGGGACAGGGTGGGACTACGAGCAGTACTTC
NA | TRBJ2-2 | TRBV19 | TRBD1 | CASSRQGALSGELFF | TGTGCCAGTAGTCGACAGGGGGCTCTGTCCGGGGAGCTGTTTTTT
NA | TRBJ1-4 | TRBV19 | NA | CASSIRNSNEKLFF | TGTGCCAGTAGTATAAGGAACAGTAATGAAAAACTGTTTTTT
NA | TRBJ1-2 | TRBV5-1 | TRBD1 | CASSWGQGTGGYTF | TGCGCCAGCAGCTGGGGACAGGGTACGGGTGGCTACACCTTC
NA | TRBJ1-3 | TRBV4-2 | TRBD1 | CASSLQQTGIMNTIYF | TGTGCCAGCAGCCTGCAACAGACAGGGATAATGAACACCATATATTTT
NA | TRBJ2-7 | TRBV12-3/TRBV12-4 | NA | CASSFSGGHEQYF | TGTGCCAGCAGTTTTTCGGGGGGCCACGAGCAGTACTTC
NA | TRBJ1-2 | TRBV20-1 | NA | CSGTRGYTF | TGCAGCGGGACACGGGGCTACACCTTC
NA | TRBJ2-7 | TRBV5-4 | NA | CASSLVQGYEQYF | TGTGCCAGCAGCTTGGTCCAGGGCTACGAGCAGTACTTC
NA | TRBJ2-6 | TRBV5-1 | TRBD2 | CARSGGDSGANVLTF | TGCGCCCGCAGCGGGGGGGACTCTGGGGCCAACGTCCTGACTTTC
few | TRBJ2-2 | TRBV19 | NA | CASSINRAGELFF | TGTGCCAGTAGTATCAACAGGGCCGGGGAGCTGTTTTTT
NA | TRBJ2-7 | TRBV5-1 | NA | CASTPLQGSSYEQYF | TGCGCCAGCACCCCGCTTCAGGGTAGCTCCTACGAGCAGTACTTC
once | TRBJ1-2 | TRBV19 | NA | CASSIFPQTANYGYTF | TGTGCCAGTAGTATATTTCCCCAGACAGCTAACTATGGCTACACCTTC
few | TRBJ1-5 | TRBV3-1/TRBV3-2 | TRBD1 | CASSQVGTGGDHQPQHF | TGTGCCAGCAGCCAAGTAGGGACAGGTGGGGACCATCAGCCCCAGCATTTT
NA | TRBJ2-1 | TRBV3-1/TRBV3-2 | TRBD1 | CASSPPGQGSNEQFF | TGTGCCAGCAGCCCCCCGGGACAGGGCAGCAATGAGCAGTTCTTC
NA | TRBJ2-6 | TRBV7-9 | NA | CASSPQGLISGANVLTF | TGTGCCAGCAGCCCCCAGGGACTGATCTCTGGGGCCAACGTCCTGACTTTC
NA | TRBJ1-6 | TRBV7-3 | TRBD1 | CASSPGTGRSPLHF | TGTGCCAGCAGCCCGGGGACAGGGAGATCACCCCTCCACTTT
NA | TRBJ2-5 | TRBV14 | TRBD2 | CASSQASGGGETQYF | TGTGCCAGCAGCCAAGCTAGCGGGGGCGGAGAGACCCAGTACTTC
NA | TRBJ2-2 | TRBV9 | NA | CASSVVTGDTGELFF | TGTGCCAGCAGCGTAGTAACGGGGGACACCGGGGAGCTGTTTTTT
NA | TRBJ1-6 | TRBV6-4 | NA | CASSEGRNSPLHF | TGTGCCAGCAGCGAGGGCCGGAATTCACCCCTCCACTTT
NA | TRBJ2-5 | TRBV7-2 | TRBD2 | CASSLGGGAGETQYF | TGTGCCAGCAGCTTAGGCGGGGGGGCTGGAGAGACCCAGTACTTC
NA | TRBJ2-7 | TRBV4-1 | NA | CASSLGQLSYEQYF | TGCGCCAGCAGCCTAGGACAGCTCTCCTACGAGCAGTACTTC
NA | TRBJ2-1 | TRBV3-1/TRBV3-2 | TRBD2 | CASSQAHQLAGGNNEQFF | TGTGCCAGCAGCCAAGCTCACCAACTAGCGGGGGGCAACAATGAGCAGTTCTTC
NA | TRBJ2-1 | TRBV9 | TRBD2 | CASSVVAGLPPNEQFF | TGTGCCAGCAGCGTAGTAGCGGGCCTCCCACCAAATGAGCAGTTCTTC
NA | TRBJ2-7 | TRBV29-1 | TRBD1 | CSGGTGYEEQYF | TGCAGCGGGGGGACAGGGTATGAAGAGCAGTACTTC
NA | TRBJ1-5 | TRBV11-2 | NA | CASSLSRGGQPQHF | TGTGCCAGCAGCTTAAGCCGCGGCGGTCAGCCCCAGCATTTT
NA | TRBJ2-2 | TRBV5-1 | NA | CASSLGLVPGELFF | TGCGCCAGCAGCTTGGGACTGGTGCCCGGGGAGCTGTTTTTT
NA | TRBJ1-2 | TRBV7-3 | TRBD1 | CASSATVPGQGGGYTF | TGTGCCAGCAGCGCCACTGTCCCGGGACAGGGTGGAGGCTACACCTTC
NA | TRBJ2-4 | TRBV7-9 | NA | CASIPLLGEEGYF | TGTGCCAGCATCCCTCTCCTGGGGGAGGAGGGGTACTTC
NA | TRBJ2-5 | TRBV2 | NA | CASSQGGGETQYF | TGTGCCAGCAGCCAGGGGGGCGGAGAGACCCAGTACTTC
few | TRBJ1-1 | TRBV7-9 | NA | CASSLRGTNTEAFF | TGTGCCAGCAGCTTACGGGGGACTAACACTGAAGCTTTCTTT
NA | TRBJ2-5 | TRBV28 | NA | CASLHGQGTETQYF | TGTGCCAGCCTTCATGGGCAGGGCACGGAGACCCAGTACTTC
NA | TRBJ1-1 | TRBV6-5 | NA | CASSPIGGNTEAFF | TGTGCCAGCAGTCCGATAGGCGGGAACACTGAAGCTTTCTTT